This T cell receptor (beta chain) emerged from a study of human T cells and chemical hapten exposure. This clonotype was counted at least ten times. What it binds is not known. The study used a library that attached unique molecular identifiers to individual cDNA molecules. In the original analysis: Samples ranged from roughly 20,000 to 750,000 TCRs, with a median of approximately 100,000. TCRdb fed the 5' RACE reads into MiXCR, producing one record per CDR3 protein. These V and J calls derive from TCRdb rather than the authors' analysis. The sample records 150,000 or so distinct CDR3 sequences, about 4.3% being singletons. This CDR3 contains 13 residues. The V and J ends lost 7 bases and 5 bases, in that order; junction bases with no gene match: 7. CDR1 and CDR2 from the germline V gene are ENHRY and SYGVKD. Study-level points and caveats: Among TCRs, those above 1 in 1000 frequency were unaffected by DPC sensitization.

Total RNA was isolated from unfractionated whole blood. The J gene is TRBJ2-5, the V gene TRBV10-3; 7 bases agree with TRBD1. The sequence was collected from a female donor in good health. The DNA for the CDR3 is TGTGCCATCACCTCGACAGGGATGGAGACCCAGTACTTC. Its translation is CAITSTGMETQYF.